The subject of this entry is one T cell receptor (beta chain). Here immunoSEQ multiplex PCR was the method, and the copy in TCRdb shows in-frame clones only, minus some. The sample includes approximately 270,000 clones, approximately 80% of them seen just once. The data were obtained in a study of blood T cell repertoires in COVID-19. Trimming cost V 4 bases and J 7 bases; bases outside gene matches: 7. The germline CDR1 and CDR2 sequences are KGHDR and SFDVKD. The CDR3 spans 15 residues. V usage is TRBV24-1 and J usage is TRBJ1-2, with TRBD1 identical over 11 bases. The sample taken for sequencing was peripheral blood. The TCR was taken from a man older than 75 with acute or convalescent COVID-19. CDR3 nucleotide sequence: TGTGCCACCAGTGAAAGGTCCGGGACAGGGGGTGGCTACACCTTC. Translation: CATSERSGTGGGYTF.